This record concerns one T cell receptor beta chain sequence. Which antigen it targets is not known. No much larger clone exists at a distance of one base, and base qualities are not known. V and J are truncated by 4 bases and 2 bases respectively, leaving an intervening sequence of 9 bases. Including the terminal cysteine and phenylalanine, the CDR3 comprises 14 residues. CDR3 DNA is the only sequence kept; it has 42 bases, read in frame from the first base. This specimen comes from a study of post-analysis software for immune sequencing data (dated by TCRdb to between 2015 and 2017). Notes on the research overall: Recorded disease courses included relapsing-remitting, secondary progressive and progressive-relapsing multiple sclerosis, with some patients lacking subtype annotation. The multiple sclerosis patient repertoires were compared with some twelve previously published healthy control repertoires from donors aged roughly 6 to 25 years. A subset of samples was prepared in parallel using single-end sample barcoding, then pooled and co-amplified after Illumina adapter ligation. Overall results and qualifications from the work: Significantly lower normalized Chao1 diversity was found in multiple sclerosis patients than in controls, suggesting substantial peripheral T-cell clonal expansion. The multiple sclerosis patient group was slightly younger than the control group. When samples were clustered directly using the F measure, samples prepared in the same batch co-clustered strongly, which prompted a batch-effect correction. A handful of TRBV segments, including TRBV5-6, TRBV5-1 and TRBV20-1, were significantly more frequent in patients than controls.

TCR beta repertoires were profiled from peripheral blood of over 10 young patients with multiple sclerosis to demonstrate the VDJtools post-analysis software. The multiple sclerosis patients were children and adolescents ranging in age from about 6 to 16 years. Library creation used PCR. The instrument given in TCRdb is Illumina HiSeq 2500. To reduce PCR and sequencing biases, unique molecular identifiers were built into the TCR beta cDNA libraries. Every 1 to 10 million input T cells yielded 500,000 or so cDNA molecules, meaning each molecule approximated one T cell. Patient libraries were prepared and sequenced with the same protocol used for the earlier healthy control dataset. Samples belonging to the same batch were prepared together, multiplexed and sequenced on a shared HiSeq lane. From the authors' description of their analysis: MIGEC was used to process the raw barcoded reads, and molecular identifier groups with only a single read were discarded before consensus assembly and CDR3 extraction. VDJtools was used for post-analysis of the clonotype tables, and diversity was normalized by down-sampling every dataset to the size of the smallest sample. To correct batch-related cross-sample contamination, repertoire overlap clustering matched CDR3 amino acid sequences but not nucleotide sequences. TCRdb itself trimmed the public reads at Q25 with fastp, ran MiXCR and retained productive beta chains. Each CDR3 protein appears once, grouped with its most common genes and DNA. The V and J calls shown here were made by TCRdb, not taken from the authors' results. Recorded for this sample are roughly 600,000 distinct CDR3 sequences; 44% of them occurred a single time. 1.5% to 2% of the sample is held by the ten biggest clonotypes.

The sequenced sample was blood. This clonotype was sampled from a girl aged 10 to 17 with multiple sclerosis. The rearrangement joined TRBV12-3 or TRBV12-4 to TRBJ1-5; perhaps TRBD1 is the D gene, with 5 bases matching. The CDR3 protein: CASSWGGGNQPQHF. The DNA is TGTGCCAGCAGTTGGGGGGGTGGCAATCAGCCCCAGCATTTT.